This T cell receptor (beta chain) was captured by sequencing in a study of cytomegalovirus exposure and HLA in healthy donors (dated by TCRdb to between 2016 and 2019). Study-wide context: An earlier analysis of some 620 of the donors reported 250 to 350 Gb of sequence data and 100 million to 120 million unique TCR beta sequences obtained from approximately 180 million T cells. In the later analysis, no new phenotypic data were used to find candidate immune exposures; instead, reliance was placed on TCR beta sequences and their occurrence across donors. Among the roughly 380 genotyped donors, approximately 77% belonged to the genetic ancestry cluster associated with self-reported Caucasian donors. The number of typed donors differed by locus: roughly 629-630 for A, B, C, DRB1 and DQB1; 500 to 550 for DQA1; 600 to 610 for DPA1; and about 450 for DPB1. A later analysis re-examined previously published TCR beta repertoires from more than 650 donors and added high-resolution HLA genotyping to investigate patterns of TCR occurrence. An earlier analysis of several hundred of the donors applied high-throughput TCR beta sequencing to assess whether each TCR beta V gene segment acted as functional or pseudogenic. Donor age, sex, ethnicity and CMV serostatus were compiled together with the repertoire data. The T cell repertoires of some 670 subjects were profiled by immunosequencing and related to cytomegalovirus serostatus. Among almost 400 genotyped donors of the cohort, an average of around 240,000 unique TCR beta nucleotide sequences were sequenced per donor, around 20% of them non-productive. Every discovery cohort repertoire had been produced on one sequencing platform. Besides the first cohort of more than 650 subjects, a separate validation cohort made up of around 120 different subjects was used. Four to six DR-DQ haplotypes were handled as single units for association and clustering, since linkage in the cohort was strong. To predict cytomegalovirus infection status, the study combined high-throughput TCR immunosequencing, statistical association of individual TCRs with disease status, and machine learning. HLA typing covered class I and class II loci at four-digit resolution. The aim of the study was to test whether cataloging public T cell receptors could identify signatures of past pathogen exposure. Genome-wide SNP genotypes for about 65% of the 666 donors were used in a later genetic analysis, which treated that subset as a discovery cohort. An early release that covered 500 to 800 HLA-typed donors contained around 330 gigabases of sequencing data and about 84 million unique TCR sequences. Broad study findings and their caveats: A group of highly shared sequence variants was considered likely to be a technical artifact of the sequencing pipeline. In a later analysis, the rate of TCR association differed among HLA loci, with DRB1 alleles having the most associated TCRs and HLA-C alleles having the fewest. Linkage disequilibrium might explain the correlated functional status among segregating V segments, but an unknown experimental factor could not be excluded. Immune exposure information for the cohort was limited to CMV serostatus. The authors suggested that the approach could potentially be generalized to other disease states and immunological phenotypes. Sequencing depth was assumed to be roughly uniform across donors in the presence/absence analyses, though that assumption may not hold. The earlier analysis of approximately 590 of the donors excluded some 15 rarely observed V segments, including chromosome 9 orphons, because counts were too low. A further reported finding was that TCR beta sequences accurately predicted the HLA-A and HLA-B alleles for most subjects in the first cohort. Compared with equally common non-associated chains, HLA-associated TCR beta chains in a later analysis were more clonally expanded and had lower generation probabilities. Some IMGT-functional V segments, including TRBV6-2 and TRBV6-3, could not be told apart with the 87-base-pair reads, so those segments were excluded. When HLA alleles, especially DR and DQ, strongly co-occurred, TCR associations were difficult to assign to individual alleles. In an earlier analysis of 587 of the donors, most TCR beta V segments appeared in productive rearrangements about 87% or about 30% of the time, broadly matching IMGT annotations. Most TCR sequences were seen in very few donors, while some public TCRs were found in many individuals. According to a later analysis, most CMV-associated TCR beta chains appeared to be HLA-restricted, and the HLA associations seemed to be driven largely by CMV exposure. In vitro tests confirmed that a few of the cytomegalovirus-associated TCR beta chains recognize cytomegalovirus antigens. This cohort had only TCR beta chains sequenced, and the lack of alpha or paired-chain data limited which features could be detected. In a later genetic analysis, a missense DCLRE1C variant was associated with V-gene and J-gene trimming of TCR beta chains, and the association was replicated in an independent cohort. Because HLA typing was unavailable for some donors at each locus, only the typed subset was used in association tests. A later analysis associated about 17,000 TCR beta sequences with specific HLA alleles at a false discovery rate of 0.05. Cytomegalovirus status was reported to be diagnosed by the classifier with high specificity and sensitivity in both the original and validation cohorts. According to a later genetic analysis, donors in an Asian-associated ancestry cluster had fewer N-insertions in productive TCRs than the approximately 630-donor mean. According to a later analysis, parvovirus B19, influenza, CMV and Epstein-Barr virus appeared linked to several top co-occurrence clusters. The study listed 150 to 200 TCR beta chains as associated with cytomegalovirus.

The cohort comprised around 690 healthy bone marrow donors. At the time of sampling, all cohort members were nominally healthy, though unrecorded immune exposures were likely present. The donor was CMV seronegative and belonged to the group of under 400 seronegative cohort members. Every donor gave a peripheral blood sample, and the peripheral blood mononuclear cells from that sample were used for TCR beta sequencing. Genomic DNA was extracted from the blood cell samples with the Qiagen DNeasy Blood Extraction Kit. This clone was seen more than once but under ten times. Which antigen it targets is not known. No clone much larger than this one lies a single base away; base qualities are absent. The library was produced with the immunoSEQ multiplex PCR assay. For the multiplex PCR, a mixture combining 60 forward primers for TCR Vbeta segments and 13 reverse primers for TCR Jbeta segments was used. The CDR3 region of rearranged TCR beta genes was amplified from genomic DNA with a multiplex PCR assay. Amplified TCR beta libraries were sequenced as 87-base-pair reads on the Illumina HiSeq System. For the original study's pipeline: A later analysis counted tens of millions of unique TCR beta chains across the 550 to 800 repertoires, and approximately 11 million of these chains were shared by at least two donors. To remove PCR and sequencing errors, raw reads were error-corrected and collapsed into unique sequences using a nearest-neighbor algorithm that merged closely related sequences. Alignment of CDR3 sequences to IMGT reference sequences was used to assign V, D and J gene segments. For a sequence to be retained, at least a six-nucleotide match to both a V gene segment and a J gene segment was required. Rearrangements were classified as productive when the CDR3 lacked stop codons and remained in frame with V and J, and all other rearrangements were classified as non-productive. CDR3 was defined according to IMGT convention as the region running from the second conserved V-encoded cysteine to the conserved J-encoded phenylalanine. The earlier analysis of fewer than 750 of the donors excluded sequences that lacked an unambiguous match to a single V gene segment. An earlier analysis of 587 of the donors classified V segments as functional when productive rearrangements were above 56.7% and as segregating when the standard deviation between donors was above 5%. A statistical classification framework was built for diagnosing cytomegalovirus status from the catalog of TCR beta chain sequences. A later analysis assigned V and J genes by comparing TCR nucleotide sequences with IMGT/GENE-DB human TR gene sequences. Using the TCRdist pipeline, a later analysis assigned CDR3 sequences along with most-parsimonious VDJ recombination scenarios. A later analysis defined each TCR beta chain by its CDR3 amino acid sequence plus V-gene family, and excluded reads lacking a unique V-gene family. As a way to deal with suspected cross-contamination and a sequencing artifact, a later analysis dropped 450 to 600 nucleotide sequences that were highly shared and had low generation probability. A later analysis calculated a clonal expansion index for each public chain from normalized within-repertoire ranks of inferred template counts. In a later analysis, generation probabilities were computed using a VDJ recombination model fitted to out-of-frame rearrangements, and the results were checked against IGoR. In a later analysis, hypergeometric tests were used to score TCR-TCR, TCR-HLA and TCR-CMV co-occurrence, with a repertoire-size bias correction applied to TCR pairs. A later analysis estimated false discovery rates by permuting HLA or CMV assignments 20 times. In a later analysis, co-occurring TCRs were grouped using DBSCAN, and TCRdist sequence similarity was added for clustering within HLA-allele-positive subsets. For co-occurrence clustering, repertoires with fewer than 30,000 or more than 120,000 public chains were excluded, along with a handful of repertoires with anomalous nucleotide sharing. The immuneACCESS repertoire file appears here via TCRdb, limited to in-frame rearrangements. These files lack a portion of the clones; in checked studies, under half of the deficit traces to unresolved V genes, and the cause of the others is not known. V and J calls plus clone size are reproduced from that table; the DNA served to infer D and trimming. The table for this sample lists around 200,000 clones; about 74% of them were counted only once. The top ten hold around 15% of the sample.

Trimming at the junction amounts to 4 bases on V and 4 bases on J, and the germline ends lie 19 bases apart. CDR3 length: 16 amino acids, cysteine to phenylalanine. Only the CDR3 DNA stays, 48 bases, in frame from base 1. Reading the germline V gene gives CDR1 MGHRA and CDR2 YSYEKL. The receptor comes from a man between 35 and 55 years old in good health and CMV-seronegative. Here the chain combines TRBV4-1 and TRBJ1-2; the D region possibly corresponds to TRBD1 (5 bases align). Specimen: PBMCs. The DNA sequence reads TGCGCCAGCAGCCCCCGGGAGGGGTGGGGCGCCTATGGCTACACCTTC. It encodes CASSPREGWGAYGYTF.